Listed below are T cell receptor beta chains from one sample, sequenced in a study of post-analysis software for immune sequencing data. TCRdb analysed the PCR reads with MiXCR anew, one entry per CDR3 protein. The sample carries roughly 870,000 distinct CDR3 sequences, 53% recorded once. Sequenced: blood. The receptor set was obtained from a girl under 18 with multiple sclerosis. CDR3s include the opening cysteine and the closing phenylalanine or tryptophan. D genes are given only for firm matches. Clone size is not always given. Where it is, it says once, few, many or a class for expanded clones.

abundance	j_gene	v_gene	d_gene	CDR3nt	CDR3aa
few	TRBJ2-1	TRBV12-3/TRBV12-4	TRBD2	TGTGCCAGCAGTCTCAGACTAGCGGGAGCGTTTTACCATGAGCAGTTCTTC	CASSLRLAGAFYHEQFF
-	TRBJ2-3	TRBV20-1	TRBD2	TGCAGTGCGGGGGGACTAGCGGGGGAGTATTTT	CSAGGLAGEYF
-	TRBJ2-1	TRBV20-1	TRBD2	TGCAGTGCTAGAGAAGGTAGCGGGGGTCCGAGCTCCTACAATGAGCAGTTCTTC	CSAREGSGGPSSYNEQFF
-	TRBJ2-1	TRBV29-1	TRBD2	TGCAGCGGAGTGACTAGCGGGGGGCCCCAATACAATGAGCAGTTCTTC	CSGVTSGGPQYNEQFF
-	TRBJ1-1	TRBV14	-	TGTGCCAGCAGCCAAGAGGTGAACACTGAAGCTTTCTTT	CASSQEVNTEAFF
few	TRBJ2-1	TRBV7-2	-	TGTGCCAGCCGTACCTTCCGGGGACAAGGGAAAAACAATGAGCAGTTCTTC	CASRTFRGQGKNNEQFF
-	TRBJ1-1	TRBV20-1	TRBD1	TGCAGTGCTAGAGATCAGGGGGAAACTGAAGCTTTCTTT	CSARDQGETEAFF
-	TRBJ1-2	TRBV4-1	TRBD1	TGCGCCAGCAGCCAAGTTTCACCCGGGACAGGGTTTGGCTACACCTTC	CASSQVSPGTGFGYTF
-	TRBJ2-1	TRBV2	TRBD2	TGTGCCAGCGGGACCGGGACTAGCGGGAGGGATGAGCAGTTCTTC	CASGTGTSGRDEQFF
few	TRBJ1-2	TRBV29-1	-	TGCAGCATCAGAAGAGGGGATGGCTACACCTTC	CSIRRGDGYTF
-	TRBJ1-2	TRBV29-1	-	TGCAGCGTTGAACCCCAGGGCGCGTTCTATGGCTACACCTTC	CSVEPQGAFYGYTF
few	TRBJ2-1	TRBV5-1	-	TGCGCCAGCAGCTTGGGAGGGGTTGGTGAGCAGTTCTTC	CASSLGGVGEQFF
-	TRBJ2-1	TRBV5-1	-	TGCGCCAGCAGCTTGAAGGGGAGTGGTATCTATGAGCAGTTCTTC	CASSLKGSGIYEQFF
few	TRBJ1-6	TRBV20-1	-	TGCAGTGTCGGACAGACGAATTCACCCCTCCACTTT	CSVGQTNSPLHF
-	TRBJ2-7	TRBV7-7	-	TGTGCTAGCAGCAAGGACGCCAGGAGCTCCTACGAGCAGTACTTC	CASSKDARSSYEQYF
few	TRBJ2-5	TRBV6-5	-	TGTGCCAGCAGCCTTTACCCGTACCAAGAGACCCAGTACTTC	CASSLYPYQETQYF
-	TRBJ2-7	TRBV12-3/TRBV12-4	-	TGTGCCAGCAGTTTAGCTTCGGCCGGCTCCTACGAGCAGTACTTC	CASSLASAGSYEQYF
-	TRBJ2-3	TRBV20-1	TRBD1	TGCAGTGCTGACCGGACAGGGGTTGCAGATACGCAGTATTTT	CSADRTGVADTQYF
-	TRBJ1-5	TRBV27	TRBD1	TGTGCCAGCAGTCGTGGACAGGGGTATGGTAGCAATCAGCCCCAGCATTTT	CASSRGQGYGSNQPQHF
-	TRBJ2-5	TRBV20-1	-	TGCAGTGCAAGAGACCGCCTGAGACAGAAAGAGACCCAGTACTTC	CSARDRLRQKETQYF
-	TRBJ2-1	TRBV2	-	TGTGCCAGCAGGCGCCAAGGCAGCAATGAGCAGTTCTTC	CASRRQGSNEQFF
many	TRBJ2-5	TRBV6-4	-	TGTGCCAGCAGTGAGGGGCCGGGAAGTGGGCAAGAGACCCAGTACTTC	CASSEGPGSGQETQYF
once	TRBJ2-3	TRBV2	-	TGTGCCAGCAGGCGAACGTACATGAGCACAGATACGCAGTATTTT	CASRRTYMSTDTQYF
-	TRBJ2-5	TRBV29-1	-	TGCAGCGTTGATCGTCAGGGAGAGACCCAGTACTTC	CSVDRQGETQYF
-	TRBJ2-3	TRBV5-1	TRBD2	TGCGCCAGCAGCTTGGCCGCCCTATCTAGCGGGTTCACAGATACGCAGTATTTT	CASSLAALSSGFTDTQYF
-	TRBJ1-2	TRBV9	-	TGTGCCAGCAGCGAAACCGGGATAAATGCTAACTATGGCTACACCTTC	CASSETGINANYGYTF
-	TRBJ2-1	TRBV7-2	-	TGTGCCAGCAGCTTATCTAGCGTCTACAATGAGCAGTTCTTC	CASSLSSVYNEQFF
few	TRBJ2-1	TRBV12-3/TRBV12-4	TRBD2	TGTGCCAGCATGATAGCGGGAGTTAGTTCGAACAATGAGCAGTTCTTC	CASMIAGVSSNNEQFF
-	TRBJ1-2	TRBV29-1	TRBD1	TGCAGCGGCGACAGGGGGAACAATGGCTACACCTTC	CSGDRGNNGYTF
-	TRBJ2-7	TRBV6-5	-	TGTGCCAGCAGCTTAAGGACAGCCCTCTACGAGCAGTACTTC	CASSLRTALYEQYF
-	TRBJ2-7	TRBV10-3	-	TGTGCCATCAGTGAGTTGGTTTCCTACGAGCAGTACTTC	CAISELVSYEQYF
-	TRBJ2-7	TRBV5-1	TRBD2	TGCGCCAGCAGCCCGGGGACTAGCTTGAGCGAGCAGTACTTC	CASSPGTSLSEQYF
-	TRBJ2-3	TRBV29-1	-	TGCAGCGTATCACGGGGTCTTACTAGCACAGATACGCAGTATTTT	CSVSRGLTSTDTQYF
-	TRBJ2-7	TRBV29-1	-	TGCAGCGCCCGCGGGACAGAGGAAATCTACGAGCAGTATTTC	CSARGTEEIYEQYF
-	TRBJ2-7	TRBV9	-	TGTGCCAGCAGCGTAGATTGGCAGGGGGGCTACGAGCAGTACTTC	CASSVDWQGGYEQYF
-	TRBJ1-2	TRBV10-3	TRBD1	TGTGCCATCAGTGCCCGAACAGGGGTCAGCTATGGCTACACCTTC	CAISARTGVSYGYTF
-	TRBJ2-7	TRBV6-2/TRBV6-3	TRBD2	TGTGCCAGCAGTTACACGACTAGCGGCCTACGGAGAACTAGCGAGCAGTACTTC	CASSYTTSGLRRTSEQYF
-	TRBJ2-7	TRBV9	-	TGTGCCAGCAGCGTAGGCCCCTGGCGGGAACTCGGCTACGAGCAGTACTTC	CASSVGPWRELGYEQYF
-	TRBJ2-1	TRBV20-1	-	TGCAGTGCTAGAGAAGGACAGCTCTACAATGAGCAGTTCTTC	CSAREGQLYNEQFF
-	TRBJ2-7	TRBV20-1	-	TGCAGTGCTAGGGGTATGAAGGAGGGGGCGGGCGAGCAGTACTTC	CSARGMKEGAGEQYF
-	TRBJ2-3	TRBV5-5	-	TGTGCCAGCAGGCCCAACACAGATACGCAGTATTTT	CASRPNTDTQYF
few	TRBJ2-7	TRBV20-1	TRBD2	TGCAGTGCTATTGGGGGGGTTACCTACGAGCAGTACTTC	CSAIGGVTYEQYF
few	TRBJ1-2	TRBV12-3/TRBV12-4	TRBD1	TGTGCCAGCAGTTTTTATCAGGTCCGGGACAGCAAAACACGTCCGCATGGCTACACCTTC	CASSFYQVRDSKTRPHGYTF
-	TRBJ2-7	TRBV7-2	TRBD1	TGTGCCAGCAGCGTATCGACAGGGGTCGGGTACGAGCAGTACTTC	CASSVSTGVGYEQYF
few	TRBJ2-1	TRBV29-1	-	TGCAGCGTTGACCAGGACCTCTCCTACAATGAGCAGTTCTTC	CSVDQDLSYNEQFF
-	TRBJ2-1	TRBV3-1	-	TGTGCCAGCAGCCAAGGTCCGCCGTCCTACAATGAGCAGTTCTTC	CASSQGPPSYNEQFF
few	TRBJ2-1	TRBV9	TRBD2	TGTGCCAGCAGCTCAGCGGGGGGGCCGGGGCACAGGAATGAGCAGTTCTTC	CASSSAGGPGHRNEQFF
few	TRBJ2-7	TRBV10-2	-	TGCGCCAGCAGCTCCCTATACCGCAGGGGCCTCTCCTACGAGCAGTACTTC	CASSSLYRRGLSYEQYF
few	TRBJ1-2	TRBV27	-	TGTGCCAGCTCCCCCGGGCCTACTTATAGCTACACCTTC	CASSPGPTYSYTF
-	TRBJ2-3	TRBV20-1	TRBD2	TGCAGTGCGACAAGCGGGAGAACCGGGAGCACAGATACGCAGTATTTT	CSATSGRTGSTDTQYF
-	TRBJ2-1	TRBV2	TRBD1	TGTGCCAGCCGACAGGGGGGATTAGGCTATGAGCAGTTCTTC	CASRQGGLGYEQFF
-	TRBJ2-1	TRBV20-1	-	TGCAGTGCTAGAGATAGTCTCCCCCAGGAGCAGTTCTTC	CSARDSLPQEQFF
-	TRBJ2-7	TRBV15	TRBD1	TGTGCCACCAGCAGACGAGTCCGGGACAGTGAGTACGAGCAGTACTTC	CATSRRVRDSEYEQYF
few	TRBJ2-5	TRBV30	TRBD2	TGTGCCTGGAGTGTAAGTCTCGGACTAGCCCAACAAGAGACCCAGTACTTC	CAWSVSLGLAQQETQYF